This record covers a single T cell receptor (beta chain). Its antigen remains undetermined. Base-call qualities are not available, and no considerably larger clone is one nucleotide away. Using the deep immunoSEQ assay, TCR CDR3 regions were amplified from genomic DNA by multiplex PCR. Extracted genomic DNA from each cell subset was distributed evenly across all wells of several immunoSEQ 96-well plates, and each plate was treated as a replicate. For sorted subsets, around 0.2 ug genomic DNA, equal to 25,000 to 35,000 T cell genomes, was loaded into each replicate PCR. The purified libraries were quantified using a Qubit 3.0 fluorometer, sized with a Bioanalyzer 2100, and then quantified again using the KAPA Library Quantification kit. Every immunoSEQ 96-well plate was sequenced on a separate single-read 150-cycle Illumina NextSeq 550 flow cell. The original pipeline was this. Because the immunoSEQ output held only junctional sequences and lacked quality scores, the filtering could not match the filtering applied to full-length reads. To assign V/J genes and CDR3, sequences were annotated using PyIR, a Python wrapper for IgBLAST v1.9, with IMGT germline references. Reads were removed for weak V/J assignments (E-value above 1e-6), missing CDR3, stop codons, out-of-frame junctions, or ambiguous translated residues. V3J clonotypes were defined as sequences sharing the same inferred V gene, J gene, and CDR3 amino acid sequence. Percentage overlap between repertoires was computed as shared unique clonotypes divided by the size of the smaller repertoire. RTK rarefaction, the Chao1 estimator, and Recon v2.1 estimates of unobserved clonotypes were used to assess repertoire richness. OLGA was used to compute generation probabilities for all TCRbeta clonotypes that the gDNA method yielded from a handful of donors. Here the immuneACCESS table is served through TCRdb, limited to in-frame sequences with V and J called. Missing clones are a known gap in these copies; in checked studies unresolved V genes cover under half, and the rest lacks a known reason. V and J calls plus clone size are reproduced from that table; the DNA served to infer D and trimming. Across this sample there are roughly 410,000 clones, with approximately 96% seen only once. The ten largest clones take up about 0.32% of the sample.

Healthy HIV-negative adults with no recently reported acute infections or vaccinations were included as donors. Only Caucasian adults living in Nashville, Tennessee, USA were represented among the donors. CD8 memory samples were composed of magnetically selected CD45RO+ cells combined with CCR7-negative CD45RA+ effector memory (TemRA) cells. After blood collection by leukapheresis, PBMCs were isolated using Ficoll-Histopaque density gradient centrifugation and then cryopreserved in the vapor phase of liquid nitrogen. Analytical flow cytometry was used to check the purity and quantity of every magnetically sorted T cell population. Genomic DNA was isolated from each sorted fraction and quantified by UV absorbance on a Nanodrop 2000c. The CDR3 has 15 amino acids, counting the end cysteine and phenylalanine. The only DNA kept is the CDR3, 45 bases in frame from the first base. Trimming costs V 0 bases and J 4 bases, and their ends lie 11 bases apart. The germline V gene gives CDR1 as LGHNA and CDR2 as YNFKEQ.

This sample is drawn from a study of shared clonotypes between healthy human individuals (dated by TCRdb to 2020 to 2022). With respect to the entire study: The cohort comprised a couple of women and three men aged 18 to 49 years. For each donor, CD4 naive and CD4 memory were each run on three plates, CD8 naive on two plates, and CD8 memory on one plate. To estimate repertoire size and how much clonotypes are shared between individuals, the study performed deep sequencing of blood TCR repertoires from five healthy adults. To increase sequencing depth and limit assay-specific biases, different laboratories used diverse techniques to prepare libraries and sequence TCR repertoires. Per donor, leukapheresis produced somewhere between about 0.8 and 9 billion PBMCs. Overall results and qualifications from the work: Naive subsets generally had larger estimated clonotype richness than memory subsets did. When a handful of donors were compared, the shared fraction of clonotypes was 5% to 6.5% for naive CD4, 3% to 4% for naive CD8, roughly 2.5% for memory CD4, and roughly 0.4% for memory CD8. Compared with non-shared clonotypes, the clonotypes found in all four sorted-subset donors had higher generation probabilities. Even with the large sequencing depth, rarefaction of the sorted-subset datasets indicated that sequencing was incomplete. Because the study included only a small number of donors, the genetic and exposure-history diversity represented was limited. Pairwise subsampling indicated that sequencing depth was expected to affect the degree of clonotype sharing among donors. Sampling was restricted to blood, and TCR repertoires in tissues likely differ from the TCR repertoires found in blood.

The receptor chain draws on TRBV4-2 and TRBJ2-3; the D gene identity is not certain. The receptor's source is a man aged 25-40 years in good health. Sequencing used memory CD8+ T cells sorted from blood. The label giving this sample's cell subset or site can be read as: CD45RO+ cells pooled with CCR7-negative TemRA cells. CDR3 protein: CASSQDVARADTQYF. The sequenced DNA is TGTGCCAGCAGCCAAGATGTGGCACGGGCAGATACGCAGTATTTT.